This TCR beta chain comes out of a study of T cells in Graves' hyperthyroidism and ophthalmopathy. Background on the study: Prior to any treatment, at the point of initial diagnosis, peripheral blood was collected.

V was pared by 5 bases and J by 5 bases, with 5 bases of the junction left unmatched. The CDR3 totals 13 residues. Absence of ophthalmopathy progression within 18 months defined stable Graves' hyperthyroidism. The diagnoses drew upon clinical symptoms, serum thyroxine and TRAb, thyroid ultrasound and orbital computed tomography. This clonotype was recorded at least ten times. Antigen unknown. RNA transcripts served as the template for amplifying TCR beta CDR3 regions. An initial round of RT-PCR targeting the TCR CDR3 relied on the HTBI primer set. TCRdb ran MiXCR on the multiplex PCR reads and lists one entry per CDR3 protein. The sample consists of around 690,000 distinct CDR3 sequences, around 16% of them appearing once. Notes on the study in general: By a 13 V-J model, ophthalmopathy was set apart from stable hyperthyroidism.

The sequence was obtained from a middle-aged man with Graves' hyperthyroidism. V gene TRBV12-3 or TRBV12-4 combines with J gene TRBJ2-7, with 8 bases matching TRBD1. Input material: blood. The CDR3 here is CASSPRTGNEQYF. CDR3 coding DNA: TGTGCCAGCAGTCCCCGGACAGGGAACGAGCAGTACTTC.